These T cell receptor beta chains were read from a single sample in a study of T cells in Graves' hyperthyroidism and ophthalmopathy. TCRdb re-called the multiplex PCR reads through MiXCR, storing one row per CDR3 protein. This table holds some 340,000 distinct CDR3 sequences, roughly an eighth found once. Sequences were obtained from blood. The source is a woman aged 40 to 49 with Graves' ophthalmopathy. Both conserved end residues are part of each CDR3. A D gene is named only where the DNA matches it firmly. A row's size may be missing; if present it is once, few, many or a size class.

CDR3 protein	CDR3 DNA	D gene	V gene	J gene	clone size
CASSQGGEGPPSYEQYF	TGCGCCAGCAGCCAAGGGGGCGAAGGACCTCCTTCCTACGAGCAGTACTTC	NA	TRBV4-1	TRBJ2-7	NA
CASSPQLTGGREKLFF	TGTGCCAGCAGCCCCCAATTGACAGGGGGCAGGGAAAAACTGTTTTTT	TRBD1	TRBV6-1	TRBJ1-4	many
CAIRRSWENPGTEAFF	TGTGCCATCAGGAGAAGCTGGGAGAACCCTGGGACTGAAGCTTTCTTT	NA	TRBV10-3	TRBJ1-1	many
CASSSEGSPLHGYTF	TGTGCCAGTAGCAGCGAGGGGTCCCCCCTCCATGGCTACACCTTC	NA	TRBV19	TRBJ1-2	many
CASSSLGGQPQHF	TGTGCCAGCAGCTCTCTCGGGGGCCAGCCCCAGCATTTT	NA	TRBV7-9	TRBJ1-5	NA
CASSLTKSDTQYF	TGTGCCAGCAGCTTAACTAAATCGGATACGCAGTATTTT	NA	TRBV7-9	TRBJ2-3	few
CASSLAGTLREDEQYF	TGTGCCAGCAGCTTAGCCGGGACCCTTAGGGAGGACGAGCAGTACTTC	NA	TRBV13	TRBJ2-7	many
CASSYRDFYGYTF	TGTGCCAGCAGCTACAGGGATTTCTATGGCTACACCTTC	NA	TRBV5-6	TRBJ1-2	NA
CGSGGRNEQFF	TGTGGTAGCGGGGGGAGAAATGAGCAGTTCTTC	TRBD2	TRBV20-1	TRBJ2-1	NA
CASSLGQGGYTF	TGTGCCAGCAGCCTCGGACAGGGGGGCTACACCTTC	TRBD1	TRBV7-6	TRBJ1-2	many
CASSTNGQKETQYF	TGTGCCAGCAGCACTAACGGACAGAAAGAGACCCAGTACTTC	NA	TRBV28	TRBJ2-5	many
CASSATGRTEAFF	TGTGCCAGCAGTGCGACAGGTCGAACTGAAGCTTTCTTT	NA	TRBV28	TRBJ1-1	NA
CAIGGEWTQYF	TGTGCCATCGGGGGTGAATGGACCCAGTACTTC	NA	TRBV15	TRBJ2-5	many
CASSDRTYNSPLHF	TGTGCCAGCAGCGACAGGACCTATAATTCACCCCTCCACTTT	NA	TRBV6-2/TRBV6-3	TRBJ1-6	many
CASLAETSGGDTQYF	TGTGCCAGCCTGGCGGAGACTAGCGGGGGAGATACGCAGTATTTT	TRBD2	TRBV2	TRBJ2-3	NA
CSARVSFDILSGSTDTQYF	TGCAGTGCTAGAGTCTCCTTCGACATTTTGAGCGGGAGCACAGATACGCAGTATTTT	NA	TRBV20-1	TRBJ2-3	many
CAISVRGPDTQYF	TGTGCCATCAGTGTCAGGGGGCCAGATACGCAGTATTTT	TRBD1	TRBV10-3	TRBJ2-3	many
CASSSDSTDTQYF	TGTGCCAGCAGCTCCGATAGCACAGATACGCAGTATTTT	NA	TRBV5-4	TRBJ2-3	many
CSAENGGGLYF	TGCAGCGCCGAGAACGGGGGAGGTCTGTACTTC	NA	TRBV29-1	TRBJ2-5	NA
CASTENGLGSPLHF	TGTGCCAGCACCGAGAACGGGCTGGGATCACCCCTCCACTTT	NA	TRBV2	TRBJ1-6	many
CASSWDRVVGELFF	TGTGCCAGTAGCTGGGACAGGGTGGTCGGGGAGCTGTTTTTT	TRBD1	TRBV19	TRBJ2-2	few
CASSLRRAGFHEQFF	TGTGCCAGCAGCTTAAGGAGGGCCGGGTTCCATGAGCAGTTCTTC	NA	TRBV7-9	TRBJ2-1	many
CASRMGNRGQPQHF	TGTGCCAGCAGGATGGGAAACCGGGGGCAGCCCCAGCATTTT	NA	TRBV6-1	TRBJ1-5	many
CASSFSGRSSYEQYF	TGTGCCAGCAGTTTTTCCGGGAGGAGCTCCTACGAGCAGTACTTC	TRBD2	TRBV28	TRBJ2-7	many
CASMGPAGQGVMYSETQYF	TGTGCCAGCATGGGCCCGGCGGGACAGGGAGTCATGTATTCGGAGACCCAGTACTTC	TRBD1	TRBV2	TRBJ2-5	few
CASSLLVGSSGFTDTQYF	TGTGCCAGCAGCTTATTGGTGGGGTCTAGCGGCTTCACAGATACGCAGTATTTT	TRBD2	TRBV7-6	TRBJ2-3	NA
CASSEAPTQGYF	TGTGCCAGCAGTGAAGCGCCTACCCAGGGGTACTTC	NA	TRBV3-1	TRBJ2-7	few
CSATEGEWTEAFF	TGCAGTGCGACTGAGGGAGAATGGACTGAAGCTTTCTTT	NA	TRBV20-1	TRBJ1-1	many
CASSGPGLTEAFF	TGTGCCAGCAGTGGACCGGGACTCACTGAAGCTTTCTTT	NA	TRBV27	TRBJ1-1	NA
CASSLGWGNQPQHF	TGTGCCAGCAGCTTAGGGTGGGGAAATCAGCCCCAGCATTTT	NA	TRBV7-2	TRBJ1-5	many
CASSKLTTAQPQHF	TGTGCCAGCAGTAAGCTGACGACTGCTCAGCCCCAGCATTTT	NA	TRBV6-2/TRBV6-3	TRBJ1-5	few
CASSGDIANQPQQF	TGTGCCAGCTCAGGGGACATTGCTAATCAGCCCCAGCAGTTT	NA	TRBV28	TRBJ1-5	NA
CASSSALFPYSNQPQHF	TGTGCCAGCAGTTCAGCGCTCTTTCCGTATAGCAATCAGCCCCAGCATTTT	NA	TRBV27	TRBJ1-5	many
CATSGHYRGGTGELFF	TGTGCCACCAGTGGTCACTACCGGGGGGGCACCGGGGAGCTGTTTTTT	TRBD2	TRBV24-1	TRBJ2-2	few
CATGTGGQSPLHF	TGTGCCACCGGGACAGGGGGCCAATCCCCCCTCCACTTT	TRBD1	TRBV19	TRBJ1-6	many
CASSQWGSGNTIYF	TGTGCCAGCAGCCAGTGGGGCTCTGGAAACACCATATATTTT	NA	TRBV14	TRBJ1-3	NA
CSVEVGGEAKNIQHF	TGCAGCGTTGAAGTGGGTGGGGAAGCCAAAAACATTCAGCACTTC	NA	TRBV29-1	TRBJ2-4	NA
CASSFYQGQEHNEQFF	TGTGCCAGCAGCTTTTATCAGGGACAGGAGCACAATGAGCAGTTCTTC	TRBD1	TRBV5-4	TRBJ2-1	NA
CASSLAAGGGELFF	TGTGCCAGCAGCTTAGCAGCGGGAGGCGGGGAGCTGTTTTTT	TRBD2	TRBV7-2	TRBJ2-2	NA
CASSRLLGHEQYF	TGTGCCAGCAGCAGACTGTTGGGCCACGAGCAGTACTTC	NA	TRBV28	TRBJ2-7	many
CASSLTPGRRNEKLFF	TGCGCCAGCAGCTTAACGCCGGGACGGCGCAATGAAAAACTGTTTTTT	NA	TRBV5-1	TRBJ1-4	few
CATSRVPVDSLNQPQHF	TGTGCCACCAGCAGAGTGCCTGTGGACAGCCTTAATCAGCCCCAGCATTTT	NA	TRBV15	TRBJ1-5	many
CASSLKDRRTEAFF	TGTGCCAGCAGTTTAAAGGACAGACGCACTGAAGCTTTCTTT	NA	TRBV27	TRBJ1-1	many
CASTTSGGYNEQFF	TGTGCCAGCACAACTAGCGGGGGATACAATGAGCAGTTCTTC	TRBD2	TRBV7-2	TRBJ2-1	many
CASSVSGTGNYGYTF	TGTGCCAGCAGCGTATCCGGGACAGGGAACTATGGCTACACCTTC	TRBD1	TRBV9	TRBJ1-2	few
CASSSSSGRASDYEQYF	TGTGCCAGCAGCTCAAGCAGCGGGAGGGCCTCCGACTACGAGCAGTACTTC	TRBD2	TRBV7-9	TRBJ2-7	NA
CASSLVAGGGNEQFF	TGTGCCAGCAGTTTAGTAGCGGGAGGTGGCAATGAGCAGTTCTTC	TRBD2	TRBV28	TRBJ2-1	many
CASNFGGANGELFF	TGTGCCAGCAACTTCGGGGGAGCTAACGGGGAGCTGTTTTTT	NA	TRBV28	TRBJ2-2	many
CASSFTGNRAEAFF	TGCGCCAGCAGTTTTACAGGGAATCGGGCTGAAGCTTTCTTT	NA	TRBV5-1	TRBJ1-1	many
CASSKTQGATNEKLFF	TGTGCCAGCAGCAAAACCCAGGGGGCAACTAATGAAAAACTGTTTTTT	TRBD1	TRBV28	TRBJ1-4	few
CASSLGPTGELFF	TGTGCCAGCAGCTTAGGGCCGACCGGGGAGCTGTTTTTT	NA	TRBV7-8	TRBJ2-2	many
CAGRGLAGAYEQYF	TGTGCCGGTCGGGGACTAGCGGGGGCCTACGAGCAGTACTTC	TRBD2	TRBV2	TRBJ2-7	many
CSATVRAGISYNEQFF	TGCAGTGCTACCGTCAGGGCGGGTATCTCCTACAATGAGCAGTTCTTC	NA	TRBV20-1	TRBJ2-1	many
CASCWTSGTGEQFF	TGTGCCAGCTGCTGGACTAGCGGGACGGGTGAGCAGTTCTTC	TRBD2	TRBV2	TRBJ2-1	NA
CASSQVPPASEQFF	TGCGCCAGCAGCCAAGTTCCCCCGGCTAGTGAGCAGTTCTTC	NA	TRBV4-1	TRBJ2-1	NA
CSVRHTDTQYF	TGCAGCGTGAGACACACAGATACGCAGTATTTT	NA	TRBV29-1	TRBJ2-3	few
CASSFSPYTEAFF	TGTGCCAGCAGCTTTTCTCCGTACACTGAAGCTTTCTTT	NA	TRBV5-6	TRBJ1-1	few
CASSGRAGFGETQYF	TGTGCCAGCAGTGGGAGGGCTGGCTTCGGGGAGACCCAGTACTTC	TRBD2	TRBV7-8	TRBJ2-5	many